The clone carrying this TCR beta chain was recorded at least ten times. Its matching antigen is unknown. The junction departs from the called germline gene at one end, perhaps through a read error. Documented time point: newly diagnosed GD, antithyroid drugs for less than 3 months. RNA extracted from PBMCs served as the sequencing template. Per germline, CDR1 DFQATT and CDR2 SNEGSKA (reference sequence). This CDR3 has 13 residues. Assembly of TCR beta libraries relied on iRepertoire HTBI primers together with Arm-PCR of CDR3 regions. TCRdb itself ran the multiplex PCR reads through MiXCR, one entry per CDR3 protein. The profile shows some 450,000 distinct CDR3 sequences, roughly 15% of them singletons. This entry comes from a study of regulatory T cells in long-lasting Graves disease. Study-wide results and caveats: Possibly, too few samples lowered accuracy.

These data also formed part of another study, on T cells in Graves' hyperthyroidism and ophthalmopathy.

The source material was peripheral blood mononuclear cells (PBMCs), sampled at new diagnosis, from a patient treated with antithyroid drugs. The sequence derives from a woman aged 25 to 45 with Graves disease. V usage is TRBV20-1 and J usage is TRBJ1-2, with unresolved D. The CDR3 here is CSARTDGNYDYTF. CDR3 coding DNA: TGCAGTGCCCGGACGGACGGGAACTATGACTACACCTTC.